The 21 T cell receptor beta chains listed next were all sequenced from one sample in a study of blood T cell repertoires in COVID-19. The data were produced by immunoSEQ multiplex PCR, yet TCRdb's version contains in-frame clones alone and is incomplete. In the table there are roughly 56,000 clones, nearly 90% of which are singletons. The sequencing input was peripheral blood. Receptors were obtained from a woman aged 60-70 years with COVID-19, enrolled during active disease.

The chain carries TRBV24-1 and TRBJ2-3; unclear D gene. Germline CDR1 reads KGHDR; CDR2 reads SFDVKD. The V end was cut by 6 bases, the J end by 1 base, with 13 bases between. CDR3 length equals 15 residues. In nucleotides, the CDR3 is TGTGCCACCAGTAGGTCTAGATGGGGCACAGATACGCAGTATTTT. Translating it yields CATSRSRWGTDTQYF.

The chain carries TRBV5-1 and TRBJ2-2, with a possible D match to TRBD1 (6 bases). The CDR3 runs 14 residues. V was pared by 8 bases and J by 7 bases, with 18 bases between. Germline assignment: CDR1 SGHRS and CDR2 YFSETQ. Written as DNA, the CDR3 is TGCGCCAGTCGAACAGGGAGCTCAAGCGGGGAGCTGTTTTTT. Its translation is CASRTGSSSGELFF.

The chain uses TRBV5-1 and TRBJ1-4; perhaps TRBD1 as D (6 bases). Germline loops: CDR1 SGHRS, CDR2 YFSETQ. The CDR3 runs to 16 residues. The V end lost 4 bases, the J end lost 8 bases, and 21 bases lay between the germline ends. The CDR3 reads CASSVRTVGEGEKLFF. DNA of the CDR3: TGCGCCAGCAGCGTCCGGACAGTGGGCGAGGGGGAAAAACTGTTTTTT.

This rearrangement joins TRBV29-1 to TRBJ1-2, with D perhaps matching TRBD1 (6 bases). Germline CDR1 reads SQVTM; CDR2 reads ANQGSEA. The ends were cut back, 3 bases at V and 5 bases at J, with 13 bases in the middle. This CDR3 is built from 13 residues. Here the CDR3 reads CSVDSGGRYGYTF. The CDR3, as DNA: TGCAGCGTTGACTCGGGGGGCAGGTATGGCTACACCTTC.

The V call is TRBV6-5, the J call TRBJ2-2, with TRBD2 matching 13 bases. The CDR3 is 15 residues long. J was trimmed by 5 bases and V by 6 bases; bases with no gene match: 3. Germline lookup yields CDR1 MNHEY and CDR2 SVGAGI. The CDR3 loop reads CASRTLAGGTGELFF. CDR3 bases: TGTGCCAGCAGGACACTAGCGGGAGGGACCGGGGAGCTGTTTTTT.

J is TRBJ1-6 and V is TRBV5-1, with TRBD1 as a possible D gene (5 bases). There are 18 residues in the CDR3. Trimming stripped 0 bases from V and 3 bases from J, with 16 bases between. Germline V gene data show CDR1 as SGHRS and CDR2 as YFSETQ. This CDR3 reads CASSLGGGGDLYNSPLHF. The CDR3 DNA reads as TGCGCCAGCAGCTTGGGCGGGGGTGGCGATCTCTATAATTCACCCCTCCACTTT. Together with reference TRBV5-1 and TRBJ1-6, the CDR3 gives the full variable domain: KAGVTQTPRYLIKTRGQQVTLSCSPISGHRSVSWYQQTPGQGLQFLFEYFSETQRNKGNFPGRFSGRQFSNSRSEMNVSTLELGDSALYLCASSLGGGGDLYNSPLHFGNGTRLTVT.

The chain combines TRBV5-6 with TRBJ1-1, with TRBD1 identical over 7 bases. The CDR3 consists of 16 residues. The J segment lost 0 bases and the V segment lost 0 bases, leaving 5 bases of the junction unmatched. Per the germline V gene, CDR1 is SGHDT and CDR2 is YYEEEE. CDR3 DNA sequence: TGTGCCAGCAGCTTGGGGGACAGATTCATGAACACTGAAGCTTTCTTT. Protein sequence: CASSLGDRFMNTEAFF.

A few counts support this clone. The chain carries TRBV6-5 and TRBJ2-5; 9 positions match TRBD2. In germline, CDR1 is MNHEY, CDR2 SVGAGI. There are 15 residues in the CDR3. J was trimmed by 5 bases and V by 2 bases; bases with no gene match: 6. Here the CDR3 reads CASSYNAGGTETQYF. The CDR3 coding sequence is TGTGCCAGCAGTTACAACGCGGGAGGGACGGAGACCCAGTACTTC.

This chain connects TRBV28 to TRBJ2-2; 8 nucleotides align to TRBD2. Germline-derived CDR1 and CDR2 are MDHEN and SYDVKM. With V trimmed by 2 bases and J by 7 bases, 9 bases remained unmatched. The CDR3 contains 16 residues. CDR3 sequence (DNA): TGTGCCAGCAGTTTAGGGGGCGCGGGGGGAAGCGGGGAGCTGTTTTTT. Translation gives CASSLGGAGGSGELFF.

The J gene is TRBJ1-2, the V gene TRBV6-6; 9 nucleotides line up with TRBD1. CDR1 is MNHNY and CDR2 is SVGAGI in the germline V gene (reference sequence). Trimming at V came to 4 bases and at J to 1 base, leaving 1 base not matched to a gene. The CDR3 sequence is 14 residues long. The CDR3 protein is CASSSGQGNYGYTF. The CDR3 nucleotides read TGTGCCAGCAGTTCGGGACAGGGTAACTATGGCTACACCTTC.

This clone was counted between two and nine times. The chain uses TRBV10-3 and TRBJ2-1; the match to TRBD2 covers 10 bases. The CDR3 is 16 residues long. From germline, CDR1 is ENHRY and CDR2 SYGVKD. The V gene end was trimmed by 4 bases and the J gene end by 6 bases; junction bases not matched to a gene: 9. For the CDR3, the DNA is TGTGCCATCAGTGCGCTCCTAGCGGGGGACCGCAATGAGCAGTTCTTC. It encodes CAISALLAGDRNEQFF.

Here the CDR3 reads CASSHVRGSNDGYTF. DNA of the CDR3: TGTGCCAGCTCACACGTAAGGGGGAGCAATGATGGCTACACCTTC. J is TRBJ1-2 and V is TRBV18, with D possibly TRBD1 on 6 matching bases. CDR3 size: 15 residues. Germline CDR1 is KGHSH and CDR2 is LQKENI. V lost 4 bases, J lost 6 bases, and 18 bases lay in between.

The chain carries TRBV29-1 and TRBJ2-1, with D perhaps matching TRBD2 (6 bases). The CDR3 spans 16 residues. V dropped 3 bases and J dropped 0 bases, with 15 bases sitting between them. The germline V gene encodes CDR1 SQVTM and CDR2 ANQGSEA. Written as DNA, the CDR3 is TGCAGCGTTGACAATAGAGCGGGCCGCTCCTACAATGAGCAGTTCTTC. Amino acid sequence: CSVDNRAGRSYNEQFF.

This chain joins TRBV3-1 (or the pseudogene TRBV3-2) and TRBJ2-7; no definite D call. V lost 0 bases, J lost 3 bases, and 18 bases lay in between. CDR3 length: 17 residues. The germline gives CDR1 LGHDT, CDR2 YNNKEL (reference sequence). The CDR3 loop is CASSQEFKVAPLYEQYF. The CDR3 region has the DNA TGTGCCAGCAGCCAAGAATTTAAAGTAGCCCCCCTCTACGAGCAGTACTTC.

The genes are TRBV5-6 and TRBJ2-1; TRBD2 is a possible D gene (6 bases). The germline gives CDR1 SGHDT, CDR2 YYEEEE. Trimming took 3 bases from V and 2 from J, leaving 15 bases between them. The CDR3 runs 16 residues. CDR3: CASSWGAGSPYNEQFF. In nucleotides, the CDR3 is TGTGCCAGCAGCTGGGGCGCGGGGTCTCCCTACAATGAGCAGTTCTTC.

The V and J genes are TRBV9 and TRBJ1-4, with 7 bases aligning to TRBD1. This CDR3 is 16 amino acids long. CDR1 and CDR2 (germline): SGDLS, YYNGEE. With 0 bases clipped from V and 5 bases from J, the junction kept 7 bases outside the gene matches. DNA for the CDR3: TGTGCCAGCAGCGTAGCGGGGGACAGTGTCAATGAAAAACTGTTTTTT. Translating gives CASSVAGDSVNEKLFF.

The chain recombines TRBV27 with TRBJ2-7; 10 bases are a match to TRBD1. Germline V gene lookup returns CDR1 MNHEY and CDR2 SMNVEV (reference sequence). V lost 4 bases, J lost 2 bases, and 5 bases stayed unmatched. The CDR3 loop spans 15 amino acids. The CDR3 is CASSSIGTGAYEQYF. The CDR3, as DNA: TGTGCCAGCAGTTCGATCGGGACAGGGGCCTACGAGCAGTACTTC.

This sequence joins TRBV2 and TRBJ2-1; D unclear. The V gene lost 7 bases and the J gene lost 8 bases, with 6 bases spanning the gap. In germline, CDR1 is SNHLY, CDR2 FYNNEI. CDR3 length: 10 amino acids. This CDR3 reads CASKRDEQFF. The CDR3 DNA is TGTGCCAGCAAAAGAGATGAGCAGTTCTTC.

CDR3 sequence reads: CASSPGHLLVPGANVLTF. CDR3 DNA sequence: TGCGCCAGCAGCCCGGGACATTTGCTGGTCCCTGGGGCCAACGTCCTGACTTTC. The chain joins TRBV4-3 to TRBJ2-6; D is perhaps TRBD1 (6 bases). The CDR3 contains 18 residues. V lost 4 bases, J lost 2 bases, and 18 bases lay in between. Looked up from germline, CDR1 is LGHNA and CDR2 is YSLEER.

The chain links TRBV6-6 to TRBJ1-4; 11 bases fit TRBD1. The CDR3 runs to 16 residues. The germline CDR1 and CDR2 sequences are MNHNY and SVGAGI (reference sequence). V shed 0 bases and J 11 bases; nucleotides not matched to a gene: 8. In nucleotides, the CDR3 is TGTGCCAGCAGTTACTCGACGGACAGGGGGCGCCGGAAACTGTTTTTT. This gives the protein CASSYSTDRGRRKLFF.

This clone occurred once. This chain links TRBV5-1 with TRBJ1-6; possible D gene TRBD1, 6 bases. Germline values: CDR1 SGHRS, CDR2 YFSETQ. This CDR3 has 20 residues. V lost 7 bases to trimming and J lost 13 bases, with 39 bases between them. The CDR3 region has the DNA TGCGCCAGCTCACTAGGGGGGGGAGCGACAACGAGGGTCGTTTCGGTTCCCCTCCACTTT. The encoded protein is CASSLGGGATTRVVSVPLHF.